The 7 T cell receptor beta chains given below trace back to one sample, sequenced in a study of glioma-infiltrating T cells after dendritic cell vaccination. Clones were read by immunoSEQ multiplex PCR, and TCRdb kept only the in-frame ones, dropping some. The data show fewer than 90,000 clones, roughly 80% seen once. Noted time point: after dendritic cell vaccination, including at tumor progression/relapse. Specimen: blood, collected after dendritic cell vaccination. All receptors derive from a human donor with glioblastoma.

The CDR3 DNA follows: TGCGCCAGCAGCTTGGAGGGACAGGGGGGTTCACCCCTCCACTTT. Protein sequence: CASSLEGQGGSPLHF. The chain couples TRBV5-1 to TRBJ1-6; 11 nucleotides match TRBD1. With V trimmed by 0 bases and J by 9 bases, 2 bases remained unmatched. Looked up from germline, CDR1 is SGHRS and CDR2 is YFSETQ. The CDR3 spans 15 residues.

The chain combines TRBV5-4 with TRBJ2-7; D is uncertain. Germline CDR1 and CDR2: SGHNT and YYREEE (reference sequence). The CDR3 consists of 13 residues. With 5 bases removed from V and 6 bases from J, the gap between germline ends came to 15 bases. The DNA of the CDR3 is TGTGCCAGCAGGATGGGCCTGGGCCTCGAGCAGTACTTC. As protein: CASRMGLGLEQYF.

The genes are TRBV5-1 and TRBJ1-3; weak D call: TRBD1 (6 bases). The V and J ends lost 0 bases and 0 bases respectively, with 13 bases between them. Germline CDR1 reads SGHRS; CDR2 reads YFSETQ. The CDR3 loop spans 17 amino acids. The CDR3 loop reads CASSLVPGASSGNTIYF. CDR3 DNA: TGCGCCAGCAGCTTGGTGCCAGGGGCTAGCTCTGGAAACACCATATATTTT. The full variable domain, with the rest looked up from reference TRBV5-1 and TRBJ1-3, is KAGVTQTPRYLIKTRGQQVTLSCSPISGHRSVSWYQQTPGQGLQFLFEYFSETQRNKGNFPGRFSGRQFSNSRSEMNVSTLELGDSALYLCASSLVPGASSGNTIYFGEGSWLTVV.

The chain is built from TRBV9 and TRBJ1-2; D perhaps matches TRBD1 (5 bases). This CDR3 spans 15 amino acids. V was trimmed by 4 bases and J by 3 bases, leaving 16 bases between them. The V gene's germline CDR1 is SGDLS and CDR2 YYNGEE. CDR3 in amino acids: CASSRGGKPDYGYTF. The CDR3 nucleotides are TGTGCCAGCAGCAGGGGAGGGAAGCCAGACTATGGCTACACCTTC. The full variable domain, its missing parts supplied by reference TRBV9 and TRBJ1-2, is DSGVTQTPKHLITATGQRVTLRCSPRSGDLSVYWYQQSLDQGLQFLIQYYNGEERAKGNILERFSAQQFPDLHSELNLSSLELGDSALYFCASSRGGKPDYGYTFGSGTRLTVV.

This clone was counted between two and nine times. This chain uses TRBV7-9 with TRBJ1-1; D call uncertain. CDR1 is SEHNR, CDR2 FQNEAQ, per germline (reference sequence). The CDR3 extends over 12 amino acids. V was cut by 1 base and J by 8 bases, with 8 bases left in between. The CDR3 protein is CASSLGSREAFF. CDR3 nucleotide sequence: TGTGCCAGCAGCTTAGGATCCAGGGAAGCTTTCTTT.

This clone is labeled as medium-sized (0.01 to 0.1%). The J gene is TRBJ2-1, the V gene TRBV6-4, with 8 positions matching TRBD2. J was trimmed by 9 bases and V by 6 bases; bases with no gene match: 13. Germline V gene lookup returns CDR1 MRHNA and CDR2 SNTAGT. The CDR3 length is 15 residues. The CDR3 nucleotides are TGTGCCAGCAGCCCTACTAGCGGCGCGGCTGGTGAGCAGTTCTTC. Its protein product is CASSPTSGAAGEQFF.

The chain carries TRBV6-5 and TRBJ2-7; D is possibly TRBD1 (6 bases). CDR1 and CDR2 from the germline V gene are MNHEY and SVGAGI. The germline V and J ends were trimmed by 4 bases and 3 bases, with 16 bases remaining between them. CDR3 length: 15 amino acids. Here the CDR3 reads CASSLQQGPIYEQYF. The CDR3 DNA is TGTGCCAGCAGTTTACAACAGGGTCCGATCTACGAGCAGTACTTC.